One and the same sample provided the 10 T cell receptor beta chains below, sequenced in a study of shared clonotypes between healthy human individuals. Assay used: immunoSEQ multiplex PCR; TCRdb lists only in-frame clones, some missing. The table shows some 530,000 clones, with about 72% occurring only once. The sample comprised PBMCs. The receptors here all came from a middle-aged woman in good health. Some clones in this sample may be carry-over from other donors' samples.

The J gene is TRBJ1-5, the V gene TRBV27; D unclear. This CDR3 region has 13 residues. Germline CDR1 MNHEY, CDR2 SMNVEV (reference sequence). The V and J ends lost 2 bases and 7 bases respectively, with 9 bases between them. The CDR3 here is CASSLGFRQPQHF. CDR3 bases: TGTGCCAGCAGTTTAGGGTTTCGACAGCCCCAGCATTTT.

The chain links TRBV4-1 to TRBJ2-3; 7 bases are shared with TRBD2. V was pared by 0 bases and J by 4 bases, with 4 bases of the junction left unmatched. Germline V lookup: CDR1 MGHRA, CDR2 YSYEKL. The CDR3 sequence is 15 residues long. The CDR3 protein is CASSQEEAGADTQYF. The CDR3 DNA follows: TGCGCCAGCAGCCAAGAAGAGGCGGGAGCAGATACGCAGTATTTT.

In regard to this clone: A much larger clone differs by one base, so this may be a read error. The chain has TRBV11-2 and TRBJ1-1, with D hard to call. Per the germline V gene, CDR1 is SGHAT and CDR2 is FQNNGV. The CDR3 has 16 amino acids. The chain's CDR3 is CANSTGGVIGHTEAFF. CDR3 in DNA: TGTGCCAACAGCACTGGCGGGGTTATCGGGCACACTGAAGCTTTCTTT.

The V gene is TRBV6-1, the J gene TRBJ2-1, with 9 bases matching TRBD2. Germline V gene sequence: CDR1 MNHNS, CDR2 SASEGT. With 2 bases clipped from V and 2 bases from J, the junction kept 1 base outside the gene matches. The CDR3 totals 15 residues. The CDR3 coding sequence is TGTGCCAGCAGTGAACTAGCGGGACCCTACAATGAGCAGTTCTTC. It encodes CASSELAGPYNEQFF.

This CDR3 is CASSPRGSGLPTETQYF. The CDR3 nucleotides read TGTGCCAGCAGCCCAAGGGGAAGTGGACTACCTACTGAGACCCAGTACTTC. This chain joins TRBV7-9 and TRBJ2-5; perhaps TRBD2 as D (6 bases). The CDR3 spans 17 residues. V lost 5 bases to trimming and J lost 5 bases, with 24 bases between them. Germline V gives CDR1 SEHNR, CDR2 FQNEAQ (reference sequence).

The genes are TRBV7-2 and TRBJ1-1; D unresolved. The length of the CDR3 is 14 residues. The germline CDR1 and CDR2 sequences are SGHTA and FQGNSA. With 1 base removed from V and 4 bases from J, the gap between germline ends came to 10 bases. CDR3 sequence (DNA): TGTGCCAGCAGCTTAGGAGGCAGCCTCACTGAAGCTTTCTTT. Translation gives CASSLGGSLTEAFF.

Turning to this clone: The same CDR3 can be traced to other DNA sequences in this sample. V and J are TRBV7-2 and TRBJ1-1; 8 bases map to TRBD1. The V segment lost 1 base and the J segment 6 bases; nucleotides outside the gene matches: 1. Per the germline V gene, CDR1 is SGHTA and CDR2 is FQGNSA. The CDR3 runs to 13 residues. CDR3 amino acids: CASSLEQGAEAFF. CDR3 DNA: TGTGCCAGCAGCTTAGAACAGGGGGCTGAAGCTTTCTTT.

The chain is built from TRBV15 and TRBJ1-1; 8 nucleotides align to TRBD1. Germline loops: CDR1 LNHNV, CDR2 YYDKDF (reference sequence). The CDR3 extends over 17 amino acids. Unmatched junction bases numbered 12, after V lost 0 bases and J lost 6 bases. CDR3 nucleotide sequence: TGTGCCACCAGCAGAGACCGCTGGGGACAGGCGACCGCTGAAGCTTTCTTT. Protein sequence: CATSRDRWGQATAEAFF.

The table lists this clone with a few counts. The CDR3 DNA reads TGTGCCAGCAGGGCAGTTTCGGGAGAAAAACTGTTTTTT. It translates to CASRAVSGEKLFF. This chain connects TRBV2 to TRBJ1-4; D not certain. The length of the CDR3 is 13 residues. Germline V gene sequence: CDR1 SNHLY, CDR2 FYNNEI. V shed 6 bases and J shed 8 bases, with 13 bases lying between them. Looking up the rest from reference TRBV2 and TRBJ1-4 gives the full variable domain: EPEVTQTPSHQVTQMGQEVILRCVPISNHLYFYWYRQILGQKVEFLVSFYNNEISEKSEIFDDQFSVERPDGSNFTLKIRSTKLEDSAMYFCASRAVSGEKLFFGSGTQLSVL.

The chain employs TRBV2 and TRBJ2-7, with 7 nucleotides matching TRBD1. The CDR3 is 15 residues long. Germline loops: CDR1 SNHLY, CDR2 FYNNEI. Trimming cost V 6 bases and J 1 base; bases outside gene matches: 9. CDR3 loop: CASSYGQAASYEQYF. In DNA, the CDR3 is TGTGCCAGCAGCTATGGACAGGCAGCGTCCTACGAGCAGTACTTC.